This T cell receptor (beta chain) was captured by sequencing in a study of blood T cell repertoires in COVID-19. Across the study: Acute and convalescent COVID-19 specimens originated in the United States, Italy and Spain. PBMCs, B-cell-depleted T cells, or T cells were the source of the cDNA or gDNA that made up the material.

Enrollment of patients from Seattle took place during active infection, with longitudinal follow-up. As handled by the study authors: The authors estimated nucleated cell counts from reference gene primer amplification. The repertoire was sequenced with immunoSEQ multiplex PCR; TCRdb's copy has only in-frame clones and lacks some. Clone size and V and J calls were adopted from that table, with D and trimming inferred from the DNA. The sample contains over 70,000 clones, more than 65% of which appear only once. Germline V gene lookup returns CDR1 KGHSH and CDR2 LQKENI. The ends lost 0 bases at V and 6 bases at J; junction bases unmatched: 4. The CDR3 totals 14 residues.

V usage is TRBV18 and J usage is TRBJ2-7, with TRBD1 matching over 8 bases. The clonotype originates from a man aged 70-80 years with COVID-19, enrolled during active disease. Sequenced input: peripheral blood. The CDR3 DNA follows: TGTGCCAGCTCACCACCTTCGACAGGGGTCGAGCAGTACTTC. Amino acid sequence: CASSPPSTGVEQYF.